This T cell receptor beta chain was sequenced for a study of blood T cell repertoires in COVID-19. Study as a whole: The United States, Italy and Spain were the sources of the acute and convalescent COVID-19 samples. PBMCs, B-cell-depleted T cells, or T cells provided the cDNA or gDNA that made up the material.

Residents of about two dozen US areas, aged roughly 18 to 89 years, made up the participants. The study assigned cohorts using participant-reported clinical history. Germline CDR1 is SGHVS and CDR2 is FQNEAQ. The ends were cut back, 1 base at V and 5 bases at J, with 8 bases in the middle. There are 14 residues in the CDR3. This clone was counted at least ten times. The repertoire was sequenced with immunoSEQ multiplex PCR; TCRdb's copy has only in-frame clones and lacks some. The data contain 250,000 to 350,000 clones, about 88% of them singletons. The sequenced sample was PBMCs or T cells enriched from blood (not recorded which). The chain links TRBV7-8 to TRBJ2-2; D gene unclear. The clonotype comes from a man aged 55-75 years who had recovered from COVID-19. The CDR3 DNA follows: TGTGCCAGCAGCTTAGTCCTTCGGACCGGGGAGCTGTTTTTT. It encodes CASSLVLRTGELFF.